The 5 T cell receptor beta chains listed next were all sequenced from one sample in a study of cytomegalovirus exposure and HLA in healthy donors. PCR primers comprised 60 Vbeta and 13 Jbeta primers. Clones were read by immunoSEQ multiplex PCR, and TCRdb kept only the in-frame ones, dropping some. The sample records more than 150,000 clones, about four fifths being singletons. Sequencing was performed on PBMCs. The receptors were gathered from a boy aged 10-17 years in good health and CMV-seronegative.

In the case of this clone: Other DNA sequences in this specimen translate into the identical CDR3. The chain recombines TRBV9 with TRBJ1-1; tentative D call: TRBD1 (5 bases). The V gene lost 3 bases and the J gene lost 1 base, with 7 bases spanning the gap. The CDR3 has 13 amino acids. Per germline, CDR1 SGDLS and CDR2 YYNGEE. The CDR3 coding sequence is TGTGCCAGCAGCGCCGGACAGAACACTGAAGCTTTCTTT. Amino acids: CASSAGQNTEAFF.

A single count supports this clone. CDR3 DNA: TGTGCCAGCAGCTTACAGGGAGTGGAAGAGACCCAGTACTTC. This codes for CASSLQGVEETQYF. V is TRBV5-4 and J is TRBJ2-5, with TRBD1 as a possible D gene (6 bases). The V end lost 2 bases, the J end lost 3 bases, and 11 bases lay between the germline ends. The length of the CDR3 is 14 residues. Germline values: CDR1 SGHNT, CDR2 YYREEE (reference sequence). Full variable domain (rest looked up from reference TRBV5-4 and TRBJ2-5): ETGVTQSPTHLIKTRGQQVTLRCSSQSGHNTVSWYQQALGQGPQFIFQYYREEENGRGNFPPRFSGLQFPNYSSELNVNALELDDSALYLCASSLQGVEETQYFGPGTRLLVL.

The V gene is TRBV28, the J gene TRBJ2-7; D gene uncertain. Germline CDR1 reads MDHEN; CDR2 reads SYDVKM. V was cut by 5 bases and J by 6 bases, with 8 bases left in between. The CDR3 is 11 residues long. The CDR3 sequence: CASSHTLEQYF. The CDR3 DNA follows: TGTGCCAGCAGTCACACCCTCGAGCAGTACTTC.

V is TRBV6-4 and J is TRBJ1-2; TRBD1 aligns across 9 bases. Germline-derived CDR1 and CDR2 are MRHNA and SNTAGT. V gave up 3 bases and J gave up 4 bases; unmatched junction bases: 9. The CDR3 length is 16 residues. CDR3 nucleotide sequence: TGTGCCAGCAGTGAGACCGGGACAGGGTTTTTCTATGGCTACACCTTC. This encodes CASSETGTGFFYGYTF.

The CDR3 sequence: CASTLRVLPSGANVLTF. Written as DNA, the CDR3 is TGTGCCAGCACCCTCCGGGTACTTCCTTCTGGGGCCAACGTCCTGACTTTC. The V call is TRBV13, the J call TRBJ2-6; D gene ambiguous. Per the germline V gene, CDR1 is PRHDT and CDR2 is FYEKMQ (reference sequence). The CDR3 is made up of 17 amino acids. V shed 7 bases and J shed 1 base, with 17 bases lying between them.